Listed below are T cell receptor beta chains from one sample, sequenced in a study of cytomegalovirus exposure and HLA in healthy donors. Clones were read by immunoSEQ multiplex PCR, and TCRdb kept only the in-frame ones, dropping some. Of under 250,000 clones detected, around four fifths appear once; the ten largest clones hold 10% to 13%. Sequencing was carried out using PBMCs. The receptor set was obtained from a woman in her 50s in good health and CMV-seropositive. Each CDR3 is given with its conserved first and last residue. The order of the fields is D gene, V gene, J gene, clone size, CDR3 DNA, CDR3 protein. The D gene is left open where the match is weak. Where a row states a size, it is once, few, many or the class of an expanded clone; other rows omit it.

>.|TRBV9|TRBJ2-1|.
TGTGCCAGCAGCGTAAGTCCCCGGGATGAGCAGTTCTTC
CASSVSPRDEQFF
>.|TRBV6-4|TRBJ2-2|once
TGTGCCAGCAGTGATAAGGCTGACGGGGGAACCGGGGAGCTGTTTTTT
CASSDKADGGTGELFF
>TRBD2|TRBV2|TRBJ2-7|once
TGTGCCAGCAGTGCGGAGGGAGGGACCACCTACGAGCAGTACTTC
CASSAEGGTTYEQYF
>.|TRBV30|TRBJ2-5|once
TGTGCCTGGAGCCCACAGGAGACCCAGTACTTC
CAWSPQETQYF
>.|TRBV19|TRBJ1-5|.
TGTGCCAGTAGTGTACCGGGAGAGAACAATCAGCCCCAGCATTTT
CASSVPGENNQPQHF
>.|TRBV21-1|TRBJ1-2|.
TGTGCCAGCAGCGACACGGGACAGATGAACTATGGCTACACCTTC
CASSDTGQMNYGYTF
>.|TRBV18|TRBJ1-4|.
TGTGCCAGCTCACCAAGTAACTTCGACTTGAATGAAAAACTGTTTTTT
CASSPSNFDLNEKLFF
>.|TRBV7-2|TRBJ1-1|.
TGTGCCAGCAGCTCGGACAGTCTCACTGAAGCTTTCTTT
CASSSDSLTEAFF
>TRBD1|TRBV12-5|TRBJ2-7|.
TGTGCTAGTGGTTCCGCCCCCGGGACAGGGCACCCCCAACAGTACTTC
CASGSAPGTGHPQQYF
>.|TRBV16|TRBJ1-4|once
TGTGCCAGCAGCCAATCTGGGCCAGGGGTTGAAAAACTGTTTTTT
CASSQSGPGVEKLFF
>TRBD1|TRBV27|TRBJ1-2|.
TGTGCCAGCAGTTTATCCCCTTGGGACAGGGTCGATGGCTACACCTTC
CASSLSPWDRVDGYTF
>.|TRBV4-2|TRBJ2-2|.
TGTGCCAGCAGCCAAGTTGGGGTGGGGCGCATGGCCGGGGAGCTGTTTTTT
CASSQVGVGRMAGELFF
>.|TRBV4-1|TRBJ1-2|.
TGCGCCAGCAGCCAAGATGGGGCAGCTAACTATGGCTACACCTTC
CASSQDGAANYGYTF
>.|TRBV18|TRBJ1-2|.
TGTGCCAGCTCACCAGCAGGGCGCTATGGCTACACCTTC
CASSPAGRYGYTF
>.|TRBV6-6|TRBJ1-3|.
TGTGCCAGCAACCCGGGCCGGGACAACTCTGGAAACACCATATATTTT
CASNPGRDNSGNTIYF
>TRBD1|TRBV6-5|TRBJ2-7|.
TGTGCCAGCAGTCCCCCCCGACAGGGTGGTTGGGAGCAGTACTTC
CASSPPRQGGWEQYF
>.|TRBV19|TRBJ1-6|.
TGTGCCAGTAGCGAATCGGAGGGATCACCCCTCCACTTT
CASSESEGSPLHF
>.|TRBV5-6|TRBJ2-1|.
TGTGCCAGCAGCCTGAGGGGGACAAAATACAATGAGCAGTTCTTC
CASSLRGTKYNEQFF
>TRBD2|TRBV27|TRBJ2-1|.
TGTGCCAGCAGATCTAGCGGGAACTACAATGAGCAGTTCTTC
CASRSSGNYNEQFF
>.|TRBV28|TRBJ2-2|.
TGTGCCAGCAGAAACCGGGGGTCCGGGGAGCTGTTTTTT
CASRNRGSGELFF
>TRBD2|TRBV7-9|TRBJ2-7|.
TGTGCCAGCAGCCGAATGCCGACCGGGACTAGCAGCGAGCAGTACTTC
CASSRMPTGTSSEQYF
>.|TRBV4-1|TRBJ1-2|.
TGCGCCAGCAGCCAGCTTCAGGGGAACTATGGCTACACCTTC
CASSQLQGNYGYTF
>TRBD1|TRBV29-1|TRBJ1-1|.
TGCAGCGCTATAAGATTGACGTCAGGACAGGGACTCCCGAACACTGAAGCTTTCTTT
CSAIRLTSGQGLPNTEAFF
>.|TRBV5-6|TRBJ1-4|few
TGTGCCAGCAGACCGGGACACCTTAATGAAAAACTGTTTTTT
CASRPGHLNEKLFF
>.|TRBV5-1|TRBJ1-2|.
TGCGCCAGCAGATACCGGACGGGGAATTCTAACTATGGCTACACCTTC
CASRYRTGNSNYGYTF
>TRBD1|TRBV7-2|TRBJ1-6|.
TGTGCCAGCAGGAGGGACAGGGCTTCACCCCTCCACTTT
CASRRDRASPLHF
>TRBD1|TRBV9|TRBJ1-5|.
TGTGCCAGCAGCGTAGGGCAGGGGGTGCAGCCCCAGCATTTT
CASSVGQGVQPQHF
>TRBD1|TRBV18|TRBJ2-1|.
TGTGCCAGCTCACCATTAGGACAGGGGTATAATGAGCAGTTCTTC
CASSPLGQGYNEQFF
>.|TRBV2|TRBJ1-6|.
TGTGCCAGCAGATCCGGGACAAGAAATTCACCCCTCCACTTT
CASRSGTRNSPLHF
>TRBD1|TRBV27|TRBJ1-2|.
TGTGCCAGCAGTCTTCGACAGGGGACGACTAACTATGGCTACACCTTC
CASSLRQGTTNYGYTF
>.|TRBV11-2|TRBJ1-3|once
TGTGCGTCGACATTGGTTAGTGGAAACACCATATATTTT
CASTLVSGNTIYF
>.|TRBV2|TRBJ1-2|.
TGTGCCAGCAGTGAAAAGTCCGGGGTGACCATTAGTGGCTACACCTTC
CASSEKSGVTISGYTF
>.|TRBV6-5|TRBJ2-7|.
TGTGCCAGCAGTTATAGGACAGACTCCTACGAGCAGTACTTC
CASSYRTDSYEQYF
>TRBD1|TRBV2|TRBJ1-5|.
TGTGCCAGCAGCGGGGACAGGGCTAGCAATCAGCCCCAGCATTTT
CASSGDRASNQPQHF
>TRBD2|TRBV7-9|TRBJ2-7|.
TGTTCCAGCAGCTTGGGGGGGACTGAGCACTTC
CSSSLGGTEHF
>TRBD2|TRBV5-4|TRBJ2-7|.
TGTGCCAGCAGCCCTAGACTAGCGGGGGGTTACGAGCAGTACTTC
CASSPRLAGGYEQYF
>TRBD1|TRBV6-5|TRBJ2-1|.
TGTGCCAGCATCCGACAGGGTATCTTATACAATGAGCAGTTCTTC
CASIRQGILYNEQFF
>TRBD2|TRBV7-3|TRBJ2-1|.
TGTGCCAGCAGCTTAGGGCGCGGGGGGGTCTACAATGAGCAGTTCTTC
CASSLGRGGVYNEQFF
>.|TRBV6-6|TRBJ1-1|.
TGTGCCAGCAGTTACTCTCGGGGGTTTTTCAACACTGAAGCTTTCTTT
CASSYSRGFFNTEAFF
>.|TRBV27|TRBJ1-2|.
TGTGCCAGCAGAACGGGGGAGGGAGTAATTGGCTACACCTTC
CASRTGEGVIGYTF
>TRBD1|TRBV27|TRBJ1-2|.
TGTGCCAGCAGTTTATCGGGACAGGGAGTTGGCTACACCTTC
CASSLSGQGVGYTF
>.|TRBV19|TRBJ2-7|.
TGTGCCAGTAGTATGGCAGGAGGAACCTACGAGCAGTACTTC
CASSMAGGTYEQYF
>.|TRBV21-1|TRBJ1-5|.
TGTGCCAGCATCAGGGAGGAAGGGCGGAATCAGCCCCAGCATTTT
CASIREEGRNQPQHF
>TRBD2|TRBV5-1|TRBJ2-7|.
TGCGCCAGCAGCCCAATACTAGCGGGGGGTAACGAGCAGTACTTC
CASSPILAGGNEQYF
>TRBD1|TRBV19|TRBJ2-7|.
TGTGCCAGTAGTATGGGGACAGGGAATCCCTACGAGCAGTACTTC
CASSMGTGNPYEQYF
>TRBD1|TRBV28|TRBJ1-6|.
TGTGCCAGCAGGCCGACAGGGAGCCATAATTCACCCCTCCACTTT
CASRPTGSHNSPLHF
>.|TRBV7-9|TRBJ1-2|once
TGTGCCAGCATCTCGGACAGAAACTATGGCTACACCTTC
CASISDRNYGYTF
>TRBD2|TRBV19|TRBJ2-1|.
TGTGCCAGTAGTGGCGGACTAGCGGGGGGTTTTTACAATGAGCAGTTCTTC
CASSGGLAGGFYNEQFF
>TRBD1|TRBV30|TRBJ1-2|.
TGTGCCTGGAGCCGCTCCGGGACAGATTATGGCTACACCTTC
CAWSRSGTDYGYTF
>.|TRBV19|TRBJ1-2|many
TGTGCCAGTAGTATTACAGGAGAGTCGACCTTAAACTATGGCTACACCTTC
CASSITGESTLNYGYTF
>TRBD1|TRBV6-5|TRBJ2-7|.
TGTGCCAGCAGCCCGATCCCGGGACAGGGGGACGAGCAGTACTTC
CASSPIPGQGDEQYF
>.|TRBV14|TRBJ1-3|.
TGTGCCAGCAGCCAAGGTCCCGCGGGATATGAAAACACCATATATTTT
CASSQGPAGYENTIYF
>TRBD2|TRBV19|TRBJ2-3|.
TGTGCCAGTACCCCCCCTCGCGGGACTAGCGGGGGGCTGATCACAGATACGCAGTATTTT
CASTPPRGTSGGLITDTQYF